Presented here are 27 T cell receptor beta chains from one specimen sequenced in a study of radiation and T cells in renal cell carcinoma. Time point defined: baseline pretreatment blood. The treatment was: 15 Gy SBRT to primary tumor, nephrectomy 4 weeks later. TCRdb keeps only in-frame clones here, not all; method: immunoSEQ multiplex PCR. The table shows 130,000 to 150,000 clones, with about 88% occurring only once. The sequencing used blood, collected from a patient whose treatment included radiotherapy and nephrectomy. The receptors derive from a woman between 70 and 85 years old with renal cell carcinoma.

The chain joins TRBV4-1 to TRBJ2-2; D may be TRBD1 or TRBD2 (6 bases each). The CDR3 contains 15 residues. The germline V and J ends were trimmed by 0 bases and 5 bases, with 10 bases remaining between them. From germline, CDR1 is MGHRA and CDR2 YSYEKL. DNA of the CDR3: TGCGCCAGCAGCCAAGACCGGGGGCGTACCGGGGAGCTGTTTTTT. It is translated as CASSQDRGRTGELFF.

CDR3 in amino acids: CASSLARKGDTQYF. The CDR3 DNA reads as TGTGCCAGCAGCTTAGCCCGTAAGGGGGATACGCAGTATTTT. The V gene is TRBV7-2, the J gene TRBJ2-3, with D possibly matching TRBD1 (5 bases). This CDR3 region has 14 residues. V lost 0 bases, J lost 6 bases, and 10 bases lay in between. From germline, CDR1 is SGHTA and CDR2 FQGNSA.

The J gene is TRBJ2-5, the V gene TRBV7-2; 9 bases are shared with TRBD2. J gave up 0 bases and V 5 bases, and 7 bases lay outside the gene matches. The germline CDR1 and CDR2 sequences are SGHTA and FQGNSA. The CDR3 covers 16 residues. DNA of the CDR3: TGTGCCAGCAGCGCCATCAGCGGGGGGTACCAAGAGACCCAGTACTTC. Its protein is CASSAISGGYQETQYF.

This clone was counted once. The chain employs TRBV9 and TRBJ2-3, with D possibly being TRBD2 (5 bases). V lost 2 bases and J lost 3, with 10 bases in between. CDR3 length: 14 amino acids. From germline, CDR1 is SGDLS and CDR2 YYNGEE. The chain's CDR3 is CASSVRVGTDTQYF. CDR3 DNA sequence: TGTGCCAGCAGCGTGCGGGTTGGAACAGATACGCAGTATTTT.

V usage is TRBV6-1 and J usage is TRBJ2-5; 11 nucleotides agree with TRBD2. The V segment lost 2 bases and the J segment 5 bases; nucleotides outside the gene matches: 4. The CDR3 covers 15 residues. CDR1 is MNHNS, CDR2 SASEGT, per germline. CDR3 loop: CASSELAGGGETQYF. Here the CDR3 DNA reads TGTGCCAGCAGTGAACTAGCGGGGGGTGGGGAGACCCAGTACTTC.

The chain employs TRBV18 and TRBJ1-5; 9 bases are shared with TRBD1. The CDR3 is 18 residues long. CDR1 and CDR2 from the germline V gene are KGHSH and LQKENI. Trimming at V came to 2 bases and at J to 2 bases, leaving 10 bases not matched to a gene. The CDR3 reads CASSPVPPGQGGNQPQHF. CDR3 sequence (DNA): TGTGCCAGCTCACCAGTTCCCCCGGGACAGGGCGGCAATCAGCCCCAGCATTTT.

The chain employs TRBV30 and TRBJ2-2; D may match TRBD1 or TRBD2 (5 bases each). The CDR3 has 16 residues. Germline V gene lookup returns CDR1 GTSNPN and CDR2 SVGIG (reference sequence). V was clipped by 4 bases and J by 7 bases, with 22 bases between them. CDR3 sequence: CAWNGSGGRTGGELFF. The CDR3 DNA is TGTGCCTGGAATGGGAGTGGGGGACGTACTGGCGGGGAGCTGTTTTTT.

The CDR3 is CASSSGGGNTDTQYF. CDR3 coding DNA: TGTGCCAGTAGTTCGGGTGGGGGCAACACAGATACGCAGTATTTT. The rearrangement joins TRBV19 to TRBJ2-3, with D possibly being TRBD1 (6 bases). The germline CDR1 and CDR2 sequences are LNHDA and SQIVND (reference sequence). The length of the CDR3 is 15 residues. V was shortened by 5 bases and J by 2 bases, with 14 bases between the two germline ends.

The gene calls are TRBV15 and TRBJ1-4; 9 bases line up with TRBD1. The CDR3 is 17 amino acids. Germline V gene lookup returns CDR1 LNHNV and CDR2 YYDKDF (reference sequence). V trimming: 1 base; J trimming: 2 bases; junction bases outside the gene matches: 5. CDR3 residues: CATSRGDRVLTNEKLFF. CDR3 nucleotide sequence: TGTGCCACCAGCAGAGGGGACAGGGTGCTGACTAATGAAAAACTGTTTTTT. Together with reference TRBV15 and TRBJ1-4, the CDR3 gives the full variable domain: DAMVIQNPRYQVTQFGKPVTLSCSQTLNHNVMYWYQQKSSQAPKLLFHYYDKDFNNEADTPDNFQSRRPNTSFCFLDIRSPGLGDTAMYLCATSRGDRVLTNEKLFFGSGTQLSVL.

V usage is TRBV11-2 and J usage is TRBJ1-1; 9 positions match TRBD1. There are 14 residues in the CDR3. The V and J ends lost 5 bases and 5 bases, in that order; junction bases with no gene match: 6. CDR1 and CDR2 from the germline V gene are SGHAT and FQNNGV. CDR3 bases: TGTGCCAGCAGCGCCGGACAGGGGACGACTGAAGCTTTCTTT. As protein: CASSAGQGTTEAFF.

The V call is TRBV6-1, the J call TRBJ2-2; 7 bases agree with TRBD2. The length of the CDR3 is 16 residues. V trimming: 0 bases; J trimming: 1 base; junction bases outside the gene matches: 2. Germline CDR1 MNHNS, CDR2 SASEGT. The DNA for the CDR3 is TGTGCCAGCAGTGAAGCCAGCGGGGTGAACACCGGGGAGCTGTTTTTT. It encodes CASSEASGVNTGELFF.

This chain links TRBV6-5 with TRBJ1-1, with D tentatively TRBD1 (5 bases). This CDR3 comprises 15 residues. Germline CDR1 MNHEY, CDR2 SVGAGI. The V end lost 7 bases, the J end lost 2 bases, and 17 bases lay between the germline ends. CDR3 protein: CASNPPGVANTEAFF. In DNA, the CDR3 is TGTGCCAGCAACCCGCCGGGGGTCGCTAACACTGAAGCTTTCTTT.

V gene TRBV6-6 combines with J gene TRBJ1-1; no definite D call. Germline V gives CDR1 MNHNY, CDR2 SVGAGI (reference sequence). CDR3 length equals 14 residues. The V gene lost 4 bases and the J gene lost 1 base, with 10 bases spanning the gap. The CDR3 loop reads CASSSRGRNTEAFF. CDR3 nucleotides: TGTGCCAGCAGTTCAAGAGGGAGGAACACTGAAGCTTTCTTT.

The rearrangement joins TRBV28 to TRBJ2-1, with TRBD1 identical over 10 bases. CDR1 and CDR2 from the germline V gene are MDHEN and SYDVKM. V lost 7 bases, J lost 7 bases, and 19 bases stayed unmatched. The CDR3 has 18 amino acids. Here the CDR3 DNA reads TGTGCCAGCACCACGACGGCCGTCTTGACAGGGGGCTGGAATGAGCAGTTCTTC. This encodes CASTTTAVLTGGWNEQFF.

The chain's CDR3 is CASSFGQWPETQYF. The CDR3 bases are TGTGCCAGCAGCTTTGGACAGTGGCCAGAGACCCAGTACTTC. The chain combines TRBV6-5 with TRBJ2-5, with D tentatively TRBD1 (6 bases). V lost 6 bases and J lost 4, with 15 bases in between. Germline CDR1 MNHEY, CDR2 SVGAGI. The CDR3 length is 14 residues.

V is TRBV2 and J is TRBJ1-5, with D perhaps TRBD1 (5 bases). The CDR3 consists of 14 residues. V was pared by 6 bases and J by 6 bases, with 15 bases between. Per germline, CDR1 SNHLY and CDR2 FYNNEI. The CDR3 DNA is TGTGCCAGCAGCGAGCGGGTCCAGGGTCAGCCCCAGCATTTT. This codes for CASSERVQGQPQHF.

The chain employs TRBV5-4 and TRBJ2-6; no clear D gene. V lost 0 bases and J lost 2, with 3 bases in between. The CDR3 has 14 residues. In germline, CDR1 is SGHNT, CDR2 YYREEE (reference sequence). The CDR3 loop reads CASSLGPGANVLTF. CDR3 DNA sequence: TGTGCCAGCAGCTTGGGACCTGGGGCCAACGTCCTGACTTTC.

The rearrangement joins TRBV28 to TRBJ2-7; D uncertain. This CDR3 has 12 residues. V lost 3 bases and J lost 3, with 6 bases in between. Germline CDR1 is MDHEN and CDR2 is SYDVKM. The DNA of the CDR3 is TGTGCCAGCAGTTTGGGATTCTACGAGCAGTACTTC. Protein: CASSLGFYEQYF. Full variable domain (rest looked up from reference TRBV28 and TRBJ2-7): DVKVTQSSRYLVKRTGEKVFLECVQDMDHENMFWYRQDPGLGLRLIYFSYDVKMKEKGDIPEGYSVSREKKERFSLILESASTNQTSMYLCASSLGFYEQYFGPGTRLTVT.

The rearrangement joins TRBV6-6 to TRBJ1-5, with 7 positions matching TRBD1. In germline, CDR1 is MNHNY, CDR2 SVGAGI (reference sequence). The ends lost 6 bases at V and 0 bases at J; junction bases unmatched: 8. CDR3 length: 16 amino acids. The CDR3: CASRKTGSNSNQPQHF. CDR3 coding DNA: TGTGCCAGCAGAAAGACAGGGAGCAATAGCAATCAGCCCCAGCATTTT.

The gene calls are TRBV19 and TRBJ1-6; unclear D gene. V dropped 0 bases and J dropped 0 bases, with 9 bases sitting between them. CDR1 and CDR2 from the germline V gene are LNHDA and SQIVND (reference sequence). This CDR3 has 17 amino acids. As DNA, the CDR3 is TGTGCCAGTAGTATAGACGTGACGAGCTCCTATAATTCACCCCTCCACTTT. This codes for CASSIDVTSSYNSPLHF.

V is TRBV25-1 and J is TRBJ1-2; D is undetermined. Trimming removed 2 bases at V and 6 bases at J, with 13 bases between. This CDR3 comprises 14 residues. The germline V gene encodes CDR1 MGHDK and CDR2 SYGVNS. The CDR3 loop reads CASSEVGSGNGYTF. The CDR3 DNA sequence: TGTGCCAGCAGTGAAGTAGGCTCTGGGAATGGCTACACCTTC.

Only a few counts were recorded for this clone. The chain couples TRBV5-1 to TRBJ1-1; maybe TRBD1 (6 bases). V gave up 6 bases and J gave up 0 bases, with 15 bases separating them. Germline CDR1 reads SGHRS; CDR2 reads YFSETQ. The CDR3 contains 15 residues. CDR3 in amino acids: CASTFEGGVNTEAFF. DNA for the CDR3: TGCGCCAGCACCTTTGAAGGGGGAGTGAACACTGAAGCTTTCTTT.

This clone was counted once. The chain carries TRBV5-1 and TRBJ1-3; D uncertain. Germline assignment: CDR1 SGHRS and CDR2 YFSETQ. The V gene lost 1 base and the J gene lost 0 bases, with 5 bases spanning the gap. The CDR3 spans 14 residues. For the CDR3, the DNA is TGCGCCAGCAGCTTGTACAGCTCTGGAAACACCATATATTTT. Translation gives CASSLYSSGNTIYF. The full variable domain, completed using reference TRBV5-1 and TRBJ1-3, is KAGVTQTPRYLIKTRGQQVTLSCSPISGHRSVSWYQQTPGQGLQFLFEYFSETQRNKGNFPGRFSGRQFSNSRSEMNVSTLELGDSALYLCASSLYSSGNTIYFGEGSWLTVV.

V usage is TRBV5-1 and J usage is TRBJ1-1; D not resolved. The CDR3 covers 14 residues. From germline, CDR1 is SGHRS and CDR2 YFSETQ. Trimming cost V 5 bases and J 0 bases, with 11 bases left between them. The CDR3 coding sequence is TGCGCCAGCAGACTGGCGGGAATGAACACTGAAGCTTTCTTT. Translated, it gives CASRLAGMNTEAFF.

The chain couples TRBV7-2 to TRBJ2-1; 8 bases agree with TRBD2. The germline V gene has CDR1 SGHTA and CDR2 FQGNSA. With V trimmed by 3 bases and J by 5 bases, 6 bases remained unmatched. CDR3 length: 15 residues. The CDR3 sequence is CASSLSSGTNNEQFF. The CDR3 coding sequence is TGTGCCAGCAGCTTGAGTAGCGGGACTAACAATGAGCAGTTCTTC.

This chain uses TRBV27 with TRBJ2-5; the match to TRBD2 covers 10 bases. J lost 5 bases, V lost 8 bases, and 14 bases had no gene match. Germline V lookup: CDR1 MNHEY, CDR2 SMNVEV (reference sequence). CDR3 length equals 16 residues. CDR3 nucleotides: TGTGCCAGCTCGACTCTCCAGCGGGGGGGCCACGAGACCCAGTACTTC. Translated, it gives CASSTLQRGGHETQYF.

The V call is TRBV4-3, the J call TRBJ2-1; D uncertain. The V end was cut by 0 bases, the J end by 4 bases, with 7 bases between. CDR3 length: 14 residues. Germline CDR1 reads LGHNA; CDR2 reads YSLEER. The CDR3 DNA sequence: TGCGCCAGCAGCCAAGATTCCCGATACAATGAGCAGTTCTTC. Protein: CASSQDSRYNEQFF.